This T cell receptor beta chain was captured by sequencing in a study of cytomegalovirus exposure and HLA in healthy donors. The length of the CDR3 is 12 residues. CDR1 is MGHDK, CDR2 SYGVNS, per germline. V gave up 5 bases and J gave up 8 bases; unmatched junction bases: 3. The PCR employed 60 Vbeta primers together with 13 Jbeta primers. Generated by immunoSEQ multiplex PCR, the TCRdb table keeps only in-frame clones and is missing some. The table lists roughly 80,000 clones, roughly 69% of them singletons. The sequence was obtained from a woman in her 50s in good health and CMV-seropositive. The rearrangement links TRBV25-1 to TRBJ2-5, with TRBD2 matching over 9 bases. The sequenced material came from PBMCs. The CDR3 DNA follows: TGTGCCAGCAGTAGGACTAGCGCTACCCAGTACTTC. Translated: CASSRTSATQYF.